The next 3 T cell receptor beta chains were all read from a single sample in a study of OX40 agonist ivuxolimab in advanced cancers. Libraries were prepared by immunoSEQ multiplex PCR; TCRdb keeps only in-frame clonotypes and omits some of them. The data show around 84,000 clones, with roughly 80% seen just once and approximately 7.4% held by the top ten. Specimen: CD4+ or CD8+ T cells sorted from blood, collected in a trial of the OX40 agonist ivuxolimab. These receptors came from an adult with an advanced solid tumor such as melanoma, head and neck, liver or kidney cancer.

V gene TRBV5-1 combines with J gene TRBJ1-1, with 10 bases identical to TRBD1. The V gene end was trimmed by 7 bases and the J gene end by 5 bases; junction bases not matched to a gene: 17. Germline lookup yields CDR1 SGHRS and CDR2 YFSETQ. This CDR3 has 17 residues. The CDR3 DNA reads TGCGCCAGCCCTCTAATAGACAGGGGGCAGGGAAGGACTGAAGCTTTCTTT. Translated: CASPLIDRGQGRTEAFF.

This chain connects TRBV5-1 to TRBJ2-7; TRBD2 matches at 13 bases. This CDR3 contains 15 residues. Per the germline V gene, CDR1 is SGHRS and CDR2 is YFSETQ. With V trimmed by 4 bases and J by 3 bases, 4 bases remained unmatched. Here the CDR3 reads CASSRTSGRDYEQYF. In nucleotides, the CDR3 is TGCGCCAGCAGCCGGACTAGCGGGAGAGACTACGAGCAGTACTTC.

J is TRBJ1-3 and V is TRBV18; TRBD1 is a possible D gene (5 bases). The CDR3 consists of 13 residues. Trimming stripped 4 bases from V and 3 bases from J, with 7 bases between. CDR1 and CDR2 from the germline V gene are KGHSH and LQKENI. CDR3 nucleotides: TGTGCCAGCTCACTTGACAGTGGAAACACCATATATTTT. Translation gives CASSLDSGNTIYF.